The present TCR beta chain was sequenced within a study of neoadjuvant anti-PD-1 for oral cavity cancer. Study background: Patients without progression received a fourth nivolumab dose around day 43, then surgical resection on days 50-56. General observations from the study: PBMC Gini-index clonality exceeded responders' in non-responders post-nivolumab.

Notes on this clone: Its antigen is undetermined.

Blood libraries mostly used approximately 480 ng genomic DNA, six replicates each. Assay: immunoSEQ multiplex PCR; the TCRdb copy retains only in-frame clones and omits some. The sample contains approximately 17,000 clones, approximately 60% of which appear only once. The patients had HPV-negative, locally advanced oral cavity squamous cell carcinoma. Germline CDR1 reads MNHEY; CDR2 reads SVGAGI. Trimming stripped 7 bases from V and 1 base from J, with 5 bases between. This CDR3 comprises 12 residues. The source is a person aged 35-79 years with oral cavity squamous cell carcinoma. V is TRBV6-5 and J is TRBJ1-3; D not resolved. Here the sequenced sample was PBMCs, taken before nivolumab (anti-PD-1) treatment. Written as DNA, the CDR3 is TGTGCCAGCATAGGGTCTGGAAACACCATATATTTT. As protein: CASIGSGNTIYF.